This entry is about one T cell receptor (beta chain). A few counts support this clonotype. Which antigen it targets is not known. Base quality data are lacking; no much larger clone is found one base away. The instrument given in TCRdb is Illumina NovaSeq 6000. cDNA libraries for TCRalpha and TCRbeta were prepared by 5'RACE using constant-segment primers, with sample barcodes and unique molecular identifiers added. Trizol reagent was used to extract RNA from every sample. Library amplification was performed in two PCR steps, and a second sample barcode and Illumina TruSeq adapters were introduced in the second step. The libraries were sequenced on an Illumina NovaSeq using 2 x 150 bp paired-end reads. The original pipeline was this. Demultiplexing of reads and collapsing into UMI-guided consensus sequences were performed with migec v1.2.7. With mixcr v2.1.11, UMI consensuses were aligned to TRA and TRB V and J templates and assembled into clonotypes. A clonotype was counted as expanded or contracted only when both edgeR and NoisET called the clonotype significant, with the noise models trained on biological replicates. edgeR calls used a false discovery rate-adjusted p below 0.01 and a log2 fold-change threshold of 1. As an exploratory analysis of dynamics, PCA with hierarchical clustering was applied to max-normalized trajectories of the 1000 most abundant clonotypes. Each responding clone was given a CD4 or CD8 phenotype based on the CD4+ and CD8+ repertoires, which had been sequenced separately. TCRdb handled the public reads itself, with Q25 trimming in fastp and clone calling in MiXCR, and kept productive beta chains. Here each entry gathers all rows of one CDR3 protein and keeps the most common genes and DNA. The V and J calls come from TCRdb's annotation, not from the publication. Across this sample there are about 320,000 distinct CDR3 sequences, with roughly an eighth seen only once. The ten most abundant clones make up 21% of the sample.

Looking up the germline V gene yields CDR1 SGDLS and CDR2 YYNGEE. A distance of 12 bases separates the germline ends of V and J, which lose 7 bases and 5 bases respectively. From cysteine to phenylalanine, the CDR3 is 12 amino acids long. Kept here is only the CDR3 DNA, which spans 36 bases and is read in frame from base 1. This record comes from a study of T-cell memory formation after mild COVID-19 (dated by TCRdb to the early 2020s). For the study in its entirety: TCR sequence clusters from the two donors were found to be largely donor specific. Two young, previously healthy adult volunteers, one female and one male, were included in the cohort. Longitudinal TCRalpha and TCRbeta repertoire sequencing tracked T-cell clones expanding and contracting after mild COVID-19 in two donors. What the study reported, not specific to this receptor: Clones contracting from day 15 to 85 had balanced CD4/CD8 phenotypes, while a second wave expanding from day 15 to 37 was biased towards CD4+. Some responding clones were found in pre-infection memory, which suggests that pre-existing cross-reactive memory T cells took part in the SARS-CoV-2 response. SARS-CoV-2 specificity of the second-wave clones peaking on day 37 was not confirmed. The study covered only a couple of mild cases, and larger cohorts including severe cases with pre-infection samples were considered necessary. Contracting CD4+ clones turned up mainly in the CM and EM memory subsets, whereas EMRA was where CD8+ clones were enriched.

Ficoll-Paque density gradient centrifugation was the method used to isolate PBMCs. This sequence was found in a man in his late teens or twenties who had mild COVID-19 (a few samples of this study predate the infection). The sample titles of this study are shuffled in the database, so cell type and time point are left out; the donor was told from shared clones. The rearranged chain carries TRBV9 and TRBJ1-2; TRBD1 might be the D gene, on 5 matching bases. The source material was PBMCs or a T cell subset sorted from them (not recorded which). CDR3 region: CASGTPTYGYTF. The DNA reads as follows: TGTGCCAGCGGGACTCCCACTTATGGCTACACCTTC.